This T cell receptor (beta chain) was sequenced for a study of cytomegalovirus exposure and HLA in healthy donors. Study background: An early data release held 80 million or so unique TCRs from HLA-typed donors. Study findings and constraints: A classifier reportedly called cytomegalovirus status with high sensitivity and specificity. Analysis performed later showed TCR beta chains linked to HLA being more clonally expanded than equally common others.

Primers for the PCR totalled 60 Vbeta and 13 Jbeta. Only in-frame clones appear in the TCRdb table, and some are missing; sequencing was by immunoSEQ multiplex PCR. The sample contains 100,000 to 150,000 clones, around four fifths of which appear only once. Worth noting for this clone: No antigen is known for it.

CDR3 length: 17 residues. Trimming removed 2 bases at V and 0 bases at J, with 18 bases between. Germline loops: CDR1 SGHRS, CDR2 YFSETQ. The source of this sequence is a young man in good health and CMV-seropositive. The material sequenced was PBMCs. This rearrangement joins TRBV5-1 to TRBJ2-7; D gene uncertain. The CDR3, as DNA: TGCGCCAGCAGCTTAACTACGGCGTCATTTAGCTCCTACGAGCAGTACTTC. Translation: CASSLTTASFSSYEQYF.